These 2 T cell receptor beta chains were all obtained from the same sample, sequenced in a study of HIV-infected patients and healthy controls. All unsorted peripheral T cells were captured because whole blood was used without fractionation. Approximately 500 ng RNA was reverse transcribed with alpha and beta constant-region primers. Each of the alpha and beta chains got its own library through chain-specific third strand synthesis with indices. TCRdb reanalysed the 5' RACE reads using MiXCR and keeps one entry per CDR3 protein. Of about 10,000 distinct CDR3 sequences in the sample, 6.5% to 9% were seen once. Material: blood. The receptors come from an adult in good health.

At least ten counts were recorded for this clonotype. This sequence joins TRBV5-4 and TRBJ1-3, with 8 bases matching TRBD1. This CDR3 is built from 15 residues. Losses at the gene ends were 0 bases for V and 2 bases for J; bases not matched to a gene: 1. Looked up from germline, CDR1 is SGHNT and CDR2 is YYREEE (reference sequence). For the CDR3, the DNA is TGTGCCAGCAGCTTGGGACAGGGGACTGGAAACACCATATATTTT. Amino acids: CASSLGQGTGNTIYF.

This clonotype was counted ten times or more. The V call is TRBV7-2, the J call TRBJ2-1; the D is unclear. This CDR3 is 12 amino acids long. Germline CDR1 and CDR2: SGHTA and FQGNSA. V lost 5 bases and J lost 12, with 14 bases in between. The CDR3: CASSASEMPQFF. DNA of the CDR3: TGTGCCAGCAGCGCCTCAGAAATGCCGCAGTTCTTC.